A single sample is the source of the 17 T cell receptor beta chains below, sequenced in a study of cytomegalovirus exposure and HLA in healthy donors. Assay: immunoSEQ multiplex PCR; the TCRdb copy retains only in-frame clones and omits some. The table shows roughly 60,000 clones, with roughly 94% occurring only once. The sample taken for sequencing was PBMCs. Receptor source: a man aged 18 to 29 in good health and CMV-seronegative.

The V call is TRBV7-2, the J call TRBJ1-5; 7 nucleotides line up with TRBD1. V shed 5 bases, J shed 1 base, and the junction held 2 bases outside the gene matches. Germline CDR1 reads SGHTA; CDR2 reads FQGNSA. The CDR3 consists of 14 residues. CDR3 sequence: CASSATGSNQPQHF. CDR3 nucleotides: TGTGCCAGCAGCGCGACAGGGAGCAATCAGCCCCAGCATTTT.

V is TRBV11-3 and J is TRBJ1-1; 7 bases map to TRBD1. Germline V gives CDR1 SGHNT, CDR2 YENEEA. The CDR3 loop spans 14 amino acids. V trimming: 5 bases; J trimming: 5 bases; junction bases outside the gene matches: 8. CDR3 in amino acids: CASSPQGVTTEAFF. CDR3 DNA sequence: TGTGCCAGCAGCCCCCAGGGGGTGACGACTGAAGCTTTCTTT.

The chain combines TRBV11-2 with TRBJ1-1; 7 nucleotides line up with TRBD1. This CDR3 region has 13 residues. With V trimmed by 7 bases and J by 5 bases, 7 bases remained unmatched. Germline CDR1 SGHAT, CDR2 FQNNGV. CDR3 bases: TGTGCCAGCACCCTCAGGGGGAGTACTGAAGCTTTCTTT. Its protein is CASTLRGSTEAFF.

The gene calls are TRBV5-4 and TRBJ2-1; TRBD1 matches 8 bases. V lost 6 bases and J lost 7; bases outside the gene matches: 6. The CDR3 covers 13 residues. Germline values: CDR1 SGHNT, CDR2 YYREEE (reference sequence). CDR3 in DNA: TGTGCCAGCACCTACTACAGGGGGAATGAGCAGTTCTTC. Encoded protein: CASTYYRGNEQFF.

This clone showed up just once. V and J are TRBV9 and TRBJ2-1; 8 bases line up with TRBD2. Germline lookup yields CDR1 SGDLS and CDR2 YYNGEE. The CDR3 consists of 19 residues. The V and J ends lost 0 bases and 4 bases, in that order; junction bases with no gene match: 15. The CDR3 here is CASSVEVWGVPGGYNEQFF. CDR3 in DNA: TGTGCCAGCAGCGTAGAGGTATGGGGGGTTCCGGGAGGGTACAATGAGCAGTTCTTC. The entire variable domain, with the rest obtained from reference TRBV9 and TRBJ2-1, is as follows: DSGVTQTPKHLITATGQRVTLRCSPRSGDLSVYWYQQSLDQGLQFLIQYYNGEERAKGNILERFSAQQFPDLHSELNLSSLELGDSALYFCASSVEVWGVPGGYNEQFFGPGTRLTVL.

The chain couples TRBV6-5 to TRBJ1-1; no clear D. CDR1 and CDR2 (germline): MNHEY, SVGAGI. V shed 8 bases and J shed 5 bases, with 9 bases lying between them. The CDR3 extends over 11 amino acids. The CDR3 sequence is CASGSKTEAFF. The DNA of the CDR3 is TGTGCCAGCGGTAGTAAAACTGAAGCTTTCTTT.

This chain uses TRBV27 with TRBJ1-2, with D perhaps TRBD1 (5 bases). Germline V CDR1 and CDR2: MNHEY, SMNVEV (reference sequence). The CDR3 sequence is 15 residues long. Trimming left V 6 bases short and J 4 bases short, with 18 bases between. The CDR3 nucleotides are TGTGCCAGCAGCCACGACGCGACAGTCTTCTATGGCTACACCTTC. Encoded protein: CASSHDATVFYGYTF.

V usage is TRBV6-6 and J usage is TRBJ2-7, with a weak D call TRBD2 (5 bases). The V gene's germline CDR1 is MNHNY and CDR2 SVGAGI (reference sequence). This CDR3 region has 16 residues. Trimming removed 6 bases from V and 1 base from J, with 19 bases in between. The CDR3 DNA reads TGTGCCAGCAGCTATGGTTTAGTCTCGGGGTCCTACGAGCAGTACTTC. Translated: CASSYGLVSGSYEQYF.

This chain links TRBV10-3 with TRBJ2-2; 7 bases line up with TRBD1. V lost 6 bases, J lost 4 bases, and 11 bases stayed unmatched. This CDR3 region has 16 residues. CDR1 and CDR2 from the germline V gene are ENHRY and SYGVKD. CDR3 loop: CAISRKQGLGTGELFF. The CDR3 DNA follows: TGTGCCATCAGCCGCAAACAGGGGCTGGGCACCGGGGAGCTGTTTTTT.

This clone appeared a single time. V usage is TRBV30 and J usage is TRBJ1-1; TRBD1 might be the D (5 bases). This CDR3 has 12 amino acids. The V end lost 5 bases, the J end lost 6 bases, and 13 bases lay between the germline ends. Germline-derived CDR1 and CDR2 are GTSNPN and SVGIG (reference sequence). CDR3: CAWGGSAAEAFF. The CDR3 DNA sequence: TGTGCCTGGGGGGGGTCCGCGGCTGAAGCTTTCTTT.

This clone appeared a single time. The chain carries TRBV5-1 and TRBJ2-3; D unclear. Germline assignment: CDR1 SGHRS and CDR2 YFSETQ. This CDR3 comprises 14 residues. Trimming removed 0 bases from V and 2 bases from J, with 7 bases in between. CDR3 amino acids: CASSLDYYTDTQYF. CDR3 coding DNA: TGCGCCAGCAGCTTGGACTACTACACAGATACGCAGTATTTT.

This chain joins TRBV28 and TRBJ1-1, with D perhaps TRBD1 (6 bases). CDR3 length: 14 residues. Germline lookup yields CDR1 MDHEN and CDR2 SYDVKM. V lost 5 bases and J lost 0, with 10 bases in between. The CDR3 spells CASSQGKMNTEAFF. The CDR3 coding sequence is TGTGCCAGCAGTCAGGGGAAAATGAACACTGAAGCTTTCTTT.

This clone was detected only once. The V and J genes are TRBV19 and TRBJ1-2; the D is unclear. Deletions cut 5 bases from V and 4 bases from J, with 8 bases between. Germline CDR1 LNHDA, CDR2 SQIVND (reference sequence). CDR3 length equals 12 residues. DNA for the CDR3: TGTGCCAGTAGTTGGGAGCGCTATGGCTACACCTTC. It yields the protein CASSWERYGYTF.

The chain has TRBV29-1 and TRBJ1-1, with D unresolved. CDR1 is SQVTM, CDR2 ANQGSEA, per germline. The CDR3 extends over 14 amino acids. V was clipped by 1 base and J by 6 bases, with 15 bases between them. The chain's CDR3 is CSVEVNGKVPEAFF. CDR3 bases: TGCAGCGTTGAAGTCAACGGGAAGGTTCCTGAAGCTTTCTTT.

V gene TRBV6-1 combines with J gene TRBJ2-1; D may be TRBD2 (5 bases). CDR1 and CDR2 (germline): MNHNS, SASEGT. The CDR3 length is 13 residues. Trimming shortened V by 5 bases and J by 7 bases, and 12 bases separated the two germline ends. CDR3 DNA: TGTGCCAGCAGTTGGTCTAGCCCGAATGAGCAGTTCTTC. This translates into CASSWSSPNEQFF.

This chain connects TRBV2 to TRBJ1-4; D possibly corresponds to TRBD1 (5 bases). Trimming cost V 9 bases and J 4 bases, with 15 bases left between them. Germline V gene data show CDR1 as SNHLY and CDR2 as FYNNEI. This CDR3 is built from 14 residues. The chain's CDR3 is CASEPGLINEKLFF. In nucleotides, the CDR3 is TGTGCCAGTGAACCGGGACTCATTAATGAAAAACTGTTTTTT.

The chain combines TRBV5-4 with TRBJ2-2; 16 bases match TRBD2. The J segment lost 5 bases and the V segment lost 5 bases, leaving 9 bases of the junction unmatched. Germline V gene sequence: CDR1 SGHNT, CDR2 YYREEE (reference sequence). The CDR3 runs to 18 residues. The CDR3 DNA is TGTGCCAGCAGTGCCGGGACTAGCGGGAGGGCCCGGACCGGGGAGCTGTTTTTT. Amino acid sequence: CASSAGTSGRARTGELFF.